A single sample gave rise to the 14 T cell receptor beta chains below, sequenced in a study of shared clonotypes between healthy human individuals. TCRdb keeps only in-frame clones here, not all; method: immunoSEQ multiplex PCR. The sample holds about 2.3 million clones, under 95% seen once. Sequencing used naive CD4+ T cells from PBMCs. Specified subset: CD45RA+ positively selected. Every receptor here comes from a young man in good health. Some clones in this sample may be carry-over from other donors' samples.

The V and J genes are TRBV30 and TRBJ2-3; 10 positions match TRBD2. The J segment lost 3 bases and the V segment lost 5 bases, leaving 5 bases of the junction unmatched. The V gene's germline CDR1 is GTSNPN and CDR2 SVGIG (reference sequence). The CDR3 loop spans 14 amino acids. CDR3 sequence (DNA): TGTGCCTGGGACTTGGGACTAGCGACAGATACGCAGTATTTT. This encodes CAWDLGLATDTQYF. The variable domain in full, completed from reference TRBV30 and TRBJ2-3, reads SQTIHQWPATLVQPVGSPLSLECTVEGTSNPNLYWYRQAAGRGLQLLFYSVGIGQISSEVPQNLSASRPQDRQFILSSKKLLLSDSGFYLCAWDLGLATDTQYFGPGTRLTVL.

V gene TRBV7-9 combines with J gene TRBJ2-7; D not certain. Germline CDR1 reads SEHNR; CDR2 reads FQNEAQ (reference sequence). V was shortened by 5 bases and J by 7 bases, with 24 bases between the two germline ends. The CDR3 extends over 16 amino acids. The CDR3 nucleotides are TGTGCCAGCAGCCCCCTCCTTCCTTCTTACGTTTCGGAGCAGTACTTC. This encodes CASSPLLPSYVSEQYF. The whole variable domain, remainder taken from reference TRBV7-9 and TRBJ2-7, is DTGVSQNPRHKITKRGQNVTFRCDPISEHNRLYWYRQTLGQGPEFLTYFQNEAQLEKSRLLSDRFSAERPKGSFSTLEIQRTEQGDSAMYLCASSPLLPSYVSEQYFGPGTRLTVT.

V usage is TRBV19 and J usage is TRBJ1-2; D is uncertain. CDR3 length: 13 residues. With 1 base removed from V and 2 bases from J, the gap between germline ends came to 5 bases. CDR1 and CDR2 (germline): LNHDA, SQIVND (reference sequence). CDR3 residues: CASSIGLNYGYTF. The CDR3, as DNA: TGTGCCAGTAGTATAGGGCTCAACTATGGCTACACCTTC. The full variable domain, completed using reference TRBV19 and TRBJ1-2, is DGGITQSPKYLFRKEGQNVTLSCEQNLNHDAMYWYRQDPGQGLRLIYYSQIVNDFQKGDIAEGYSVSREKKESFPLTVTSAQKNPTAFYLCASSIGLNYGYTFGSGTRLTVV.

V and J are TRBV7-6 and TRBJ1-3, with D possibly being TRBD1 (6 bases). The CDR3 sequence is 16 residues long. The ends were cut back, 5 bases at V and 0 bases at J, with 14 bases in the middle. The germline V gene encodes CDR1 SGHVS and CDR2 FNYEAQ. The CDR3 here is CASSPEDRNSGNTIYF. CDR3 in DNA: TGTGCCAGCAGCCCTGAGGACAGAAACTCTGGAAACACCATATATTTT.

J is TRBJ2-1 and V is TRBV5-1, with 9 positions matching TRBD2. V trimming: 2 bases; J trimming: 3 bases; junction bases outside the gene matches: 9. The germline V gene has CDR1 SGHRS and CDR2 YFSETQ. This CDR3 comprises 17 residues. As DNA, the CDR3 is TGCGCCAGCAGCTTCGGGGTAGCGGGAGCTATCTACAATGAGCAGTTCTTC. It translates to CASSFGVAGAIYNEQFF.

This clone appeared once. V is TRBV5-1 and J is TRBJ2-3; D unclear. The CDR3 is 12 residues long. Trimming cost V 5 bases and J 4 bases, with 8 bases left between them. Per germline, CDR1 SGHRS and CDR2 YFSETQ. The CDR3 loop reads CASSRISDTQYF. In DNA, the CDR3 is TGCGCCAGCAGTCGGATTTCAGATACGCAGTATTTT. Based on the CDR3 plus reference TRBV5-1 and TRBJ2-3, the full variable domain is KAGVTQTPRYLIKTRGQQVTLSCSPISGHRSVSWYQQTPGQGLQFLFEYFSETQRNKGNFPGRFSGRQFSNSRSEMNVSTLELGDSALYLCASSRISDTQYFGPGTRLTVL.

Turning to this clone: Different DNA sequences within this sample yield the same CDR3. The chain's CDR3 is CASSRQGNQPQHF. DNA for the CDR3: TGTGCCAGCAGCCGACAGGGGAATCAGCCCCAGCATTTT. The J gene is TRBJ1-5, the V gene TRBV6-5; TRBD1 matches at 8 bases. In germline, CDR1 is MNHEY, CDR2 SVGAGI. The CDR3 length is 13 residues. With 6 bases clipped from V and 4 bases from J, the junction kept 2 bases outside the gene matches.

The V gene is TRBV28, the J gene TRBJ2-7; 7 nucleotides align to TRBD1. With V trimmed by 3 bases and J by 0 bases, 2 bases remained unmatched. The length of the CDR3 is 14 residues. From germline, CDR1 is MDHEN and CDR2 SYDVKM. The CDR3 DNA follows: TGTGCCAGCAGTTTCAGGACAGGCTCCTACGAGCAGTACTTC. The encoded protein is CASSFRTGSYEQYF.

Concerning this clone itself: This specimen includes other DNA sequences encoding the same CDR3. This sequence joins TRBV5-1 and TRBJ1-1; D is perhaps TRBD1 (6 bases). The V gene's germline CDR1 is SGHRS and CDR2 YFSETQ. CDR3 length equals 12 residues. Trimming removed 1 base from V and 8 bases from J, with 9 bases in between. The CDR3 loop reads CASSLRGDEAFF. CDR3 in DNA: TGCGCCAGCAGCTTGAGGGGGGACGAAGCTTTCTTT.

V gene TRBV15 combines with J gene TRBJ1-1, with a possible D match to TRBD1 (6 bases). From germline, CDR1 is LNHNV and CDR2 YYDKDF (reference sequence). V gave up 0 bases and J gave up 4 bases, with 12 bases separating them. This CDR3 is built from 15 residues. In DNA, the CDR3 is TGTGCCACCAGCAGAGATATCGGACAGCCCACTGAAGCTTTCTTT. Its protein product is CATSRDIGQPTEAFF.

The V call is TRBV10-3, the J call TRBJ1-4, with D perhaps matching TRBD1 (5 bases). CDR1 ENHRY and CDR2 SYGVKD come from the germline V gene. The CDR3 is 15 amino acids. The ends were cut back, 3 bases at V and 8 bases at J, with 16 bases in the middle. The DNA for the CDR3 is TGTGCCATCAGTGAAGGAGGTCAGGGTGGGGAAAAACTGTTTTTT. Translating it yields CAISEGGQGGEKLFF.

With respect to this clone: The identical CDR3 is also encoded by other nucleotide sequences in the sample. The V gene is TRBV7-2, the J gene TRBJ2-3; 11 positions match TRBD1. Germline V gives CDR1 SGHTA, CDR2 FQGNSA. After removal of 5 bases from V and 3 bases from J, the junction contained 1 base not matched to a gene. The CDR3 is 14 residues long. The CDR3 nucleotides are TGTGCCAGCAGCCGGGACAGGGGGACAGATACGCAGTATTTT. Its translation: CASSRDRGTDTQYF.

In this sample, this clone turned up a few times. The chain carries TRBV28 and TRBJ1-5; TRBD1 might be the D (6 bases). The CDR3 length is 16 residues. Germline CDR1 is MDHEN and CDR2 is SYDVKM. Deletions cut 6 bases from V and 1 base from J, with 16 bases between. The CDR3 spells CASRNFLRGSNQPQHF. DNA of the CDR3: TGTGCCAGCAGGAATTTTCTGAGGGGGAGCAATCAGCCCCAGCATTTT.

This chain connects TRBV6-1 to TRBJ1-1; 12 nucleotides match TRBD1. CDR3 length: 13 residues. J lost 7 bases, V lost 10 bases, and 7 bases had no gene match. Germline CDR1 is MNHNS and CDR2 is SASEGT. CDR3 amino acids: CAIPGTGGIEAFF. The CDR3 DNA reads TGTGCCATACCCGGGACAGGGGGCATTGAAGCTTTCTTT.